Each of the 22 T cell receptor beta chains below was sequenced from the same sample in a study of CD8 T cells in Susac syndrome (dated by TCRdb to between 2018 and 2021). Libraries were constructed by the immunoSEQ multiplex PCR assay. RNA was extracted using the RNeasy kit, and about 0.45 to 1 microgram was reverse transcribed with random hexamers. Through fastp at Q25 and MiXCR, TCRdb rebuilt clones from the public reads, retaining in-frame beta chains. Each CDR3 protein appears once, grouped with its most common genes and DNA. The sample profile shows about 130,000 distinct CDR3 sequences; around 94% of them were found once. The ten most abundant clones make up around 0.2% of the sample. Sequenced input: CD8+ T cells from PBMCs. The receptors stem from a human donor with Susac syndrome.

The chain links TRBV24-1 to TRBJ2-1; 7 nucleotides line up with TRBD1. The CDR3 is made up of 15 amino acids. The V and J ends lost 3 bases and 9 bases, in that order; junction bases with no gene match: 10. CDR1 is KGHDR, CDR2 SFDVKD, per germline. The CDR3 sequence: CATSDRTGFSGEQFF. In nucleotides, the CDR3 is TGTGCCACCAGTGATAGGACAGGATTTAGTGGTGAGCAGTTCTTC.

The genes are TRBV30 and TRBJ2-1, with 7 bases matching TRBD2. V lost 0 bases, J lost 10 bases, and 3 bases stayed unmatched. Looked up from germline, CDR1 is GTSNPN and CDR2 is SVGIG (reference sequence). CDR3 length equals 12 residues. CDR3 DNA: TGTGCCTGGAGTGTACTGCGGGGGGAGCAGTTCTTC. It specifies CAWSVLRGEQFF.

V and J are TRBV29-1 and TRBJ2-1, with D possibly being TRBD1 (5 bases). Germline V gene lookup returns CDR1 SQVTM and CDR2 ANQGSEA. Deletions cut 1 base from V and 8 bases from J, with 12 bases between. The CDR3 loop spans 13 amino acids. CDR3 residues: CSVEAGQGYEQFF. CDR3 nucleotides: TGCAGCGTTGAAGCAGGGCAGGGTTATGAGCAGTTCTTC.

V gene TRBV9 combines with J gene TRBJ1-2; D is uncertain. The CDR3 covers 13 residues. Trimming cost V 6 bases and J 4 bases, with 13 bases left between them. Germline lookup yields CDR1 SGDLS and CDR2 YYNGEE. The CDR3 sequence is CASKNPGPYGYTF. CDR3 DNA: TGTGCCAGCAAAAACCCCGGACCCTATGGCTACACCTTC.

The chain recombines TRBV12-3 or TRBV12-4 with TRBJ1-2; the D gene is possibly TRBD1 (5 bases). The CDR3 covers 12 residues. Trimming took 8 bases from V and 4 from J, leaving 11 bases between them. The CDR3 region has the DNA TGTGCCAGCGGGCAGGGAAGCTATGGCTACACCTTC. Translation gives CASGQGSYGYTF.

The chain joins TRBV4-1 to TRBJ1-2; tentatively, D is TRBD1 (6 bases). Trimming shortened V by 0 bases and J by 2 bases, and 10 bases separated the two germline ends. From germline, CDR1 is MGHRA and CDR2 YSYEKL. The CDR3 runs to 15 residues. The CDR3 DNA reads TGCGCCAGCAGCCAAGAATGGACAGCCAACTATGGCTACACCTTC. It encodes CASSQEWTANYGYTF.

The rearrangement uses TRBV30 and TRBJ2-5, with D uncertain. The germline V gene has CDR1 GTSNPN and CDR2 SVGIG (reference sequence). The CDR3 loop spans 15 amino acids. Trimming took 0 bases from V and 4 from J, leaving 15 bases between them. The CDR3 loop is CAWSVGFGRTETQYF. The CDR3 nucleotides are TGTGCCTGGAGTGTAGGGTTTGGCAGGACAGAGACCCAGTACTTC.

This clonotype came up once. The DNA of the CDR3 is TGTGCCAGCACCTGGACAGTCGGTCCTTACAATGAGCAGTTCTTC. Residues: CASTWTVGPYNEQFF. J is TRBJ2-1 and V is TRBV12-3 or TRBV12-4; maybe TRBD1 (6 bases). The ends were cut back, 7 bases at V and 4 bases at J, with 17 bases in the middle. CDR3 length equals 15 residues.

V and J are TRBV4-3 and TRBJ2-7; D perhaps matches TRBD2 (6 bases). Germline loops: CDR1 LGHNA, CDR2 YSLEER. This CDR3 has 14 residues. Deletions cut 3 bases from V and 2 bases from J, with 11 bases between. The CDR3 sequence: CASSHSGGAYEQYF. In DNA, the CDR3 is TGCGCCAGCAGCCACTCCGGGGGAGCCTACGAGCAGTACTTC.

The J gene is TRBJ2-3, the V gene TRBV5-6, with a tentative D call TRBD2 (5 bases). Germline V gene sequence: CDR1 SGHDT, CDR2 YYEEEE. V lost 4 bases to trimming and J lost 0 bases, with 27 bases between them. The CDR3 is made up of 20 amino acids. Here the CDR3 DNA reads TGTGCCAGCAGCCCCGACTTTACAGTTACAAGGACTTCGAGCACAGATACGCAGTATTTT. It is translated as CASSPDFTVTRTSSTDTQYF.

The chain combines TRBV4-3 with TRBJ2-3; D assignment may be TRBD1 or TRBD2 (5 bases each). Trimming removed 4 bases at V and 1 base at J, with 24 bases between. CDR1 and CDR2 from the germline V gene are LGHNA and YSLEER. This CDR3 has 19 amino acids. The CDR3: CASSLSPPGPILGTDTQYF. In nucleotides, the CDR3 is TGCGCCAGCAGCCTTAGCCCCCCGGGACCAATCTTGGGCACAGATACGCAGTATTTT.

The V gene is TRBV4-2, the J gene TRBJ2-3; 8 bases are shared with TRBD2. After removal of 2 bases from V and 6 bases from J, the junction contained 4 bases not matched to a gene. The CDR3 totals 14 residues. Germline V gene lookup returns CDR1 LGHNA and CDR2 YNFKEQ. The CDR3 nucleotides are TGTGCCAGCAGCCAACGGGGGGGAGCGGATACGCAGTATTTT. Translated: CASSQRGGADTQYF.

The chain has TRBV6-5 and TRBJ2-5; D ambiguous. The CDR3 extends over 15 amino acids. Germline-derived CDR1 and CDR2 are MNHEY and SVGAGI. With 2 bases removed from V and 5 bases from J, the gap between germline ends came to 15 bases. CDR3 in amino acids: CASSYGSNKAETQYF. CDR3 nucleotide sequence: TGTGCCAGCAGTTACGGATCAAATAAGGCGGAGACCCAGTACTTC.

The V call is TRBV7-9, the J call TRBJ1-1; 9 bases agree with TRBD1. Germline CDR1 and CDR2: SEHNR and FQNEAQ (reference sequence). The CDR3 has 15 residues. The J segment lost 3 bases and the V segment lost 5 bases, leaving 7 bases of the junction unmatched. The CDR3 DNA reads TGTGCCAGCAGCACAAGACAGGGGGTGGACACTGAAGCTTTCTTT. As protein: CASSTRQGVDTEAFF. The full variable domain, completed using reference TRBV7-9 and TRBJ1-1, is DTGVSQNPRHKITKRGQNVTFRCDPISEHNRLYWYRQTLGQGPEFLTYFQNEAQLEKSRLLSDRFSAERPKGSFSTLEIQRTEQGDSAMYLCASSTRQGVDTEAFFGQGTRLTVV.

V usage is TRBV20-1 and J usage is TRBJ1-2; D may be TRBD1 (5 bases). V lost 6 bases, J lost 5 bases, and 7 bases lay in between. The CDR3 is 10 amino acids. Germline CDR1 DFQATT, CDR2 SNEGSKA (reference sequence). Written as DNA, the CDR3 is TGCAGTGCCGACAGTTATGGCTACACCTTC. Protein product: CSADSYGYTF.

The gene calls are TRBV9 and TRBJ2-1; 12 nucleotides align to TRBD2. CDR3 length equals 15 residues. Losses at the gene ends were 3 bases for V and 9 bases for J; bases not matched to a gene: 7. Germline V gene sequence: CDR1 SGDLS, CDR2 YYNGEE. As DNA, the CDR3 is TGTGCCAGCAGCGCGACTAGCGGGAGAACGAGTGAGCAGTTCTTC. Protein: CASSATSGRTSEQFF. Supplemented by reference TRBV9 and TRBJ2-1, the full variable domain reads DSGVTQTPKHLITATGQRVTLRCSPRSGDLSVYWYQQSLDQGLQFLIQYYNGEERAKGNILERFSAQQFPDLHSELNLSSLELGDSALYFCASSATSGRTSEQFFGPGTRLTVL.

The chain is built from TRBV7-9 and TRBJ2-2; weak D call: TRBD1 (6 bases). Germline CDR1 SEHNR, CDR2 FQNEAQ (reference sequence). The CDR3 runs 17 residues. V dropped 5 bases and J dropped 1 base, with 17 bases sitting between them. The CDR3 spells CASSPRQTGVNTGELFF. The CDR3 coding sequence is TGTGCCAGCAGCCCCCGGCAGACAGGAGTGAACACCGGGGAGCTGTTTTTT.

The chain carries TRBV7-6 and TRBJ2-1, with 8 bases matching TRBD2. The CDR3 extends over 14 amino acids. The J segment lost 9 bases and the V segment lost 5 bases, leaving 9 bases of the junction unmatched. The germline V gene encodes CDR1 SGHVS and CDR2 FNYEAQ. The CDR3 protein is CASSLGTGGIEQFF. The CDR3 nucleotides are TGTGCCAGCAGCCTCGGAACGGGGGGGATTGAGCAGTTCTTC.

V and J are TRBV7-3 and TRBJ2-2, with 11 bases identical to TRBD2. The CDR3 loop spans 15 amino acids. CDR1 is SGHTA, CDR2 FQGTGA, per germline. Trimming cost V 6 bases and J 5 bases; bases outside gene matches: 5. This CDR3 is CASSSGRAYTGELFF. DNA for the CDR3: TGTGCCAGCAGTAGCGGGAGGGCCTATACCGGGGAGCTGTTTTTT.

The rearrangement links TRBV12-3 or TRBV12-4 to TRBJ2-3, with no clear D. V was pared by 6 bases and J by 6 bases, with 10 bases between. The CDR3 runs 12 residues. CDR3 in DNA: TGTGCCAGCAGGCTCGATCCCGATACGCAGTATTTT. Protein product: CASRLDPDTQYF.

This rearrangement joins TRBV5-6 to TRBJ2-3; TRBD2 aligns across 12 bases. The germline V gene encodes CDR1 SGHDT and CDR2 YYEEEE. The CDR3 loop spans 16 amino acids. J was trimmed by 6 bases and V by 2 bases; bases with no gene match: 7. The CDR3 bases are TGTGCCAGCAGCTTTGTTCTAGCGGGAGGGCCGGATACGCAGTATTTT. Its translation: CASSFVLAGGPDTQYF.

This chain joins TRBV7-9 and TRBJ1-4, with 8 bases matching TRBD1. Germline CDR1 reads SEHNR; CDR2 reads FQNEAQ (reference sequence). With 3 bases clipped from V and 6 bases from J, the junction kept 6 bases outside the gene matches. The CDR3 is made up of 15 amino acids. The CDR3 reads CASSFYRGTDEKLFF. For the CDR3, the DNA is TGTGCCAGCAGCTTTTACAGGGGGACTGATGAAAAACTGTTTTTT. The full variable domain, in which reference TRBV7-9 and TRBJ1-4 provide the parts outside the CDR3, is DTGVSQNPRHKITKRGQNVTFRCDPISEHNRLYWYRQTLGQGPEFLTYFQNEAQLEKSRLLSDRFSAERPKGSFSTLEIQRTEQGDSAMYLCASSFYRGTDEKLFFGSGTQLSVL.